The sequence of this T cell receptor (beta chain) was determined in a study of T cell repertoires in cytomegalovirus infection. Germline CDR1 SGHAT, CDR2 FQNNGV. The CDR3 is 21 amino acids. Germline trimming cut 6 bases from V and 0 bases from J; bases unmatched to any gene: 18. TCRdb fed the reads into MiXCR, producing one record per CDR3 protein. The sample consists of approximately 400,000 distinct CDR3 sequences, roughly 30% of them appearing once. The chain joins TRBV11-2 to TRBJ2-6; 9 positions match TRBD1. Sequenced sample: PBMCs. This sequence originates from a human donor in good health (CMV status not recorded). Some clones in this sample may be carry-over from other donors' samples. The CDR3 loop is CASSPPGQGKFLVSGANVLTF. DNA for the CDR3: TGTGCCAGCAGTCCGCCCGGACAGGGGAAATTCTTAGTCTCTGGGGCCAACGTCCTGACTTTC.